These 21 T cell receptor beta chains came from one sample sequenced in a study of T-cell memory formation after mild COVID-19. One entry per CDR3 protein results from TCRdb running MiXCR on the 5' RACE reads. The sample lists about 600,000 distinct CDR3 sequences, 20% to 25% occurring once. Material for sequencing was PBMCs or a T cell subset sorted from them (not recorded which). These receptors were obtained from an adult woman who had mild COVID-19 (a few samples of this study predate the infection). Cell type and time point are not known.

This clonotype was picked up a small number of times. The chain employs TRBV5-1 and TRBJ1-1, with D perhaps TRBD1 (6 bases). CDR1 SGHRS and CDR2 YFSETQ come from the germline V gene. This CDR3 is built from 13 residues. V was shortened by 6 bases and J by 1 base, with 10 bases between the two germline ends. The CDR3 DNA is TGCGCCAGCAAGGGGGATGGGAACACTGAAGCTTTCTTT. Encoded protein: CASKGDGNTEAFF.

This clonotype was observed once. V gene TRBV6-1 combines with J gene TRBJ1-5; maybe TRBD1 (6 bases). The CDR3 consists of 16 residues. Looked up from germline, CDR1 is MNHNS and CDR2 is SASEGT. Trimming removed 4 bases from V and 1 base from J, with 14 bases in between. CDR3 DNA: TGTGCCAGCAGTGCCATCCCCGGGACAAGCAATCAGCCCCAGCATTTT. It encodes CASSAIPGTSNQPQHF.

This clonotype was found a few times. The J gene is TRBJ1-1, the V gene TRBV7-8, with D perhaps TRBD1 (6 bases). Germline CDR1 SGHVS, CDR2 FQNEAQ. The CDR3 is 15 residues long. Trimming removed 2 bases at V and 6 bases at J, with 16 bases between. The DNA of the CDR3 is TGTGCCAGCAGCTTACCCCAGGGGCCGGGGGCTGAAGCTTTCTTT. It is translated as CASSLPQGPGAEAFF.

The chain joins TRBV6-5 to TRBJ1-2; the D gene is possibly TRBD1 (5 bases). This CDR3 contains 14 residues. Between the trimmed V and J ends, which lost 6 bases and 13 bases, there was a span of 24 bases. The germline CDR1 and CDR2 sequences are MNHEY and SVGAGI. The CDR3 nucleotides read TGTGCCAGCAGGAATGCCGGGACCGTCTTATCCCCCACCTTC. Its translation is CASRNAGTVLSPTF.

This clonotype has a count of ten or more. The chain has TRBV12-3 or TRBV12-4 and TRBJ2-5, with 7 bases identical to TRBD2. V lost 5 bases and J lost 4; bases outside the gene matches: 4. The CDR3 loop spans 13 amino acids. CDR3 DNA: TGTGCCAGCAGTCTCACTAGCGCAGAGACCCAGTACTTC. Translated, it gives CASSLTSAETQYF.

This chain links TRBV10-3 with TRBJ1-5; no clear D. The CDR3 runs to 14 residues. V shed 2 bases and J shed 3 bases, with 8 bases lying between them. Germline CDR1 ENHRY, CDR2 SYGVKD. CDR3 residues: CAISEEAVNQPQHF. CDR3 DNA sequence: TGTGCCATCAGTGAGGAAGCGGTCAATCAGCCCCAGCATTTT.

CDR3 sequence: CASSQVYGNYDTEAFF. CDR3 DNA: TGCGCCAGCAGCCAAGTGTACGGGAACTACGACACTGAAGCTTTCTTT. The chain employs TRBV4-1 and TRBJ1-1, with D uncertain. Trimming left V 1 base short and J 3 bases short, with 15 bases between. CDR1 and CDR2 (germline): MGHRA, YSYEKL. The length of the CDR3 is 16 residues.

With respect to this clonotype: The junction does not match germline at one end; this may be a read error. V gene TRBV2 combines with J gene TRBJ2-7; 11 positions match TRBD2. CDR1 is SNHLY and CDR2 is FYNNEI in the germline V gene. This CDR3 comprises 16 residues. This chain's CDR3 is CASLSTSGSSSSEQYF. In nucleotides, the CDR3 is TGTGCCAGCCTATCTACTAGCGGGAGTTCGTCCTCCGAGCAGTACTTC.

This clonotype appeared a few times. The chain carries TRBV7-9 and TRBJ2-5; 12 bases are shared with TRBD2. Germline V gives CDR1 SEHNR, CDR2 FQNEAQ (reference sequence). V lost 5 bases, J lost 0 bases, and 10 bases stayed unmatched. The CDR3 covers 18 residues. The CDR3, as DNA: TGTGCCAGCAGCCTCAAGGGACTAGCGGGTTTCGACCAAGAGACCCAGTACTTC. Its translation: CASSLKGLAGFDQETQYF.

The V gene is TRBV10-3, the J gene TRBJ1-2; D possibly corresponds to TRBD1 (6 bases). The CDR3 has 14 residues. V was clipped by 6 bases and J by 2 bases, with 13 bases between them. The V gene's germline CDR1 is ENHRY and CDR2 SYGVKD. The CDR3 spells CAIRQAGGNYGYTF. In DNA, the CDR3 is TGTGCCATCAGACAGGCGGGGGGCAACTATGGCTACACCTTC.

In its sample, this clonotype was seen a few times. The rearrangement joins TRBV27 to TRBJ1-2, with a possible D match to TRBD1 (5 bases). The V end was cut by 4 bases, the J end by 5 bases, with 17 bases between. The germline CDR1 and CDR2 sequences are MNHEY and SMNVEV (reference sequence). This CDR3 comprises 15 residues. The CDR3 nucleotides read TGTGCCAGCAGTTCCTACGCCGGGACGGAATATGGCTACACCTTC. As protein: CASSSYAGTEYGYTF.

V gene TRBV29-1 combines with J gene TRBJ1-1, with D maybe TRBD1 (5 bases). V was cut by 5 bases and J by 3 bases, with 16 bases left in between. CDR3 size: 14 residues. The germline gives CDR1 SQVTM, CDR2 ANQGSEA. The DNA of the CDR3 is TGCAGCGTTATAGGGGCCGCTATTCACACTGAAGCTTTCTTT. Translation gives CSVIGAAIHTEAFF.

A few counts support this clonotype. The CDR3 spells CASSLRPGPTDTQYF. In DNA, the CDR3 is TGTGCCAGCAGCTTGCGACCCGGCCCGACAGATACGCAGTATTTT. The chain has TRBV11-1 and TRBJ2-3; D is uncertain. CDR1 SGHAT and CDR2 FQDESV come from the germline V gene (reference sequence). This CDR3 region has 15 residues. With 3 bases removed from V and 3 bases from J, the gap between germline ends came to 13 bases.

This clonotype occurred many times. CDR3 nucleotide sequence: TGTGCCAGCAGTCCCCCGGGACAGGGGAAAGAGACCCAGTACTTC. This gives the protein CASSPPGQGKETQYF. The rearrangement joins TRBV28 to TRBJ2-5; 10 bases are shared with TRBD1. Germline CDR1 and CDR2: MDHEN and SYDVKM. The CDR3 contains 15 residues. J was trimmed by 3 bases and V by 5 bases; bases with no gene match: 6.

This clonotype showed up just a few times. The chain joins TRBV14 to TRBJ2-1; perhaps TRBD2 as D (5 bases). This CDR3 has 15 residues. CDR1 SGHDN and CDR2 FVKESK come from the germline V gene. Trimming took 2 bases from V and 0 from J, leaving 8 bases between them. CDR3 sequence reads: CASSQRESSYNEQFF. Written as DNA, the CDR3 is TGTGCCAGCAGCCAAAGGGAGAGCTCCTACAATGAGCAGTTCTTC.

There are a few counts of this clonotype. The genes are TRBV7-9 and TRBJ2-3, with D possibly TRBD2 on 6 matching bases. This CDR3 comprises 16 residues. The V end was cut by 5 bases, the J end by 2 bases, with 17 bases between. From germline, CDR1 is SEHNR and CDR2 FQNEAQ (reference sequence). CDR3 protein: CASSLRPGTLTDTQYF. DNA for the CDR3: TGTGCCAGCAGCCTCCGTCCCGGGACTCTCACAGATACGCAGTATTTT.

This clonotype was seen more than once but under ten times. This rearrangement joins TRBV25-1 to TRBJ2-1, with 13 bases matching TRBD2. Germline V gene lookup returns CDR1 MGHDK and CDR2 SYGVNS. The length of the CDR3 is 18 residues. With 6 bases clipped from V and 6 bases from J, the junction kept 14 bases outside the gene matches. The CDR3 reads CASSPGRTSGSLGNEQFF. The CDR3 DNA follows: TGTGCCAGCAGCCCAGGCAGGACTAGCGGGAGTTTGGGCAATGAGCAGTTCTTC.

Remarks on this clonotype: One junction end disagrees with the germline gene, perhaps due to a read error. V and J are TRBV27 and TRBJ1-1; D is unresolved. Germline CDR1 is MNHEY and CDR2 is SMNVEV (reference sequence). The CDR3 contains 14 residues. CDR3 bases: TGTGCCAGCAATTTAAACAGAGAGAACACTGAAGCTTTCTTT. It yields the protein CASNLNRENTEAFF.

This clonotype was counted only a few times. The V gene is TRBV19, the J gene TRBJ1-5; 11 bases line up with TRBD1. Germline CDR1 LNHDA, CDR2 SQIVND (reference sequence). The CDR3 consists of 15 residues. V shed 7 bases and J 7 bases; nucleotides not matched to a gene: 9. Here the CDR3 reads CASNRDRGFIQPQHF. The CDR3 DNA reads TGTGCCAGTAACCGGGACAGGGGGTTTATACAGCCCCAGCATTTT.

In its sample, this clonotype was seen many times. The rearrangement links TRBV5-1 to TRBJ2-7; no firm D call. Germline V gives CDR1 SGHRS, CDR2 YFSETQ. The CDR3 consists of 13 residues. Trimming shortened V by 0 bases and J by 6 bases, and 10 bases separated the two germline ends. Written as DNA, the CDR3 is TGCGCCAGCAGCTTGGATGGGCACGGCGAGCAGTACTTC. Residues: CASSLDGHGEQYF.

This clonotype was seen a handful of times. This sequence joins TRBV4-3 and TRBJ1-1; D not certain. The CDR3 is 15 amino acids. V lost 0 bases, J lost 0 bases, and 8 bases lay in between. Germline lookup yields CDR1 LGHNA and CDR2 YSLEER. DNA of the CDR3: TGCGCCAGCAGCCAAGAGAGACGGATGAACACTGAAGCTTTCTTT. Its translation is CASSQERRMNTEAFF.